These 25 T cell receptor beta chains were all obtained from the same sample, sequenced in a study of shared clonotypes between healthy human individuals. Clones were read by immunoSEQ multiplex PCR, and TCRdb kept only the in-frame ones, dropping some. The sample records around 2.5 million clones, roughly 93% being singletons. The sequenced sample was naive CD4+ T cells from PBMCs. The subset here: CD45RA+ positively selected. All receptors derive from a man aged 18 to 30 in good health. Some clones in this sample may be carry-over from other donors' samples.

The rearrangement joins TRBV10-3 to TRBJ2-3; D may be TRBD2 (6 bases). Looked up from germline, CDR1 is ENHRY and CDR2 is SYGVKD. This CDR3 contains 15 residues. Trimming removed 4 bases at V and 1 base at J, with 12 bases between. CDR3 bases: TGTGCCATCAGTGCCGGGGGATTTGGCACAGATACGCAGTATTTT. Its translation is CAISAGGFGTDTQYF.

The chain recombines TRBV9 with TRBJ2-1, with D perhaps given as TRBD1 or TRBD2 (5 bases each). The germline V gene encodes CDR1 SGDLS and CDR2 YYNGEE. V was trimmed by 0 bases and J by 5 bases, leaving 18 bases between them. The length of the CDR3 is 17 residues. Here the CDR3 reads CASSVALSRDGHNEQFF. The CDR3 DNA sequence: TGTGCCAGCAGCGTAGCCCTTTCGAGGGACGGCCACAATGAGCAGTTCTTC.

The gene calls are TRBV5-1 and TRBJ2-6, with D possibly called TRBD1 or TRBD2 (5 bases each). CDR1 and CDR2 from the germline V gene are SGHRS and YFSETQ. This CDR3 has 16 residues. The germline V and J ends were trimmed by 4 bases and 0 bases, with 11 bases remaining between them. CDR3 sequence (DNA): TGCGCCAGCAGCGGGGGACCCACCTCTGGGGCCAACGTCCTGACTTTC. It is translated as CASSGGPTSGANVLTF.

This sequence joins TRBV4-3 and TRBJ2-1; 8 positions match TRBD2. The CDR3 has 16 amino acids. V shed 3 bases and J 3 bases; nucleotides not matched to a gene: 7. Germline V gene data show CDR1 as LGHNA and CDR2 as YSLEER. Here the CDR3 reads CASSHALLADYNEQFF. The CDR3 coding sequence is TGCGCCAGCAGCCACGCATTACTAGCGGACTACAATGAGCAGTTCTTC.

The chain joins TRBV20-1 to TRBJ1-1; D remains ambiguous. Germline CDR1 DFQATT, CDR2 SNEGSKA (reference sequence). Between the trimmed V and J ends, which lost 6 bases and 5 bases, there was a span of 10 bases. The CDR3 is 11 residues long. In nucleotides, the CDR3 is TGCAGTGCCTTTCAGTGGACTGAAGCTTTCTTT. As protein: CSAFQWTEAFF.

The CDR3 reads CASRTLVGTEAFF. The CDR3 DNA follows: TGTGCCAGCAGGACCCTCGTGGGGACTGAAGCTTTCTTT. The gene calls are TRBV2 and TRBJ1-1; D is unresolved. CDR1 and CDR2 (germline): SNHLY, FYNNEI. The CDR3 consists of 13 residues. The V end was cut by 6 bases, the J end by 5 bases, with 13 bases between.

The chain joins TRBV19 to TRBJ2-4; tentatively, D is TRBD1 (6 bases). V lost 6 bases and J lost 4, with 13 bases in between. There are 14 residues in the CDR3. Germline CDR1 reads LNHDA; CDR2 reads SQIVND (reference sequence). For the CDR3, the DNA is TGTGCCAGTAGCCCGCTGGGGACAAAAAACATTCAGTACTTC. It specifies CASSPLGTKNIQYF.

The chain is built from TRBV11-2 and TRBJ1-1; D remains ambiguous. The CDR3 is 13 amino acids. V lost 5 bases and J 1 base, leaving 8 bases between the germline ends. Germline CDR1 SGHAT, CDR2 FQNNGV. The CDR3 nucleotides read TGTGCCAGCAGCACACGACAGAACACTGAAGCTTTCTTT. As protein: CASSTRQNTEAFF.

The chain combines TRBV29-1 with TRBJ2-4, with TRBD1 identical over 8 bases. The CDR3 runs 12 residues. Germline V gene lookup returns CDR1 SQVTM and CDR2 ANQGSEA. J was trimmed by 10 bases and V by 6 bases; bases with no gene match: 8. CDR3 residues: CSVAGQGTIQYF. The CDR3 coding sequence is TGCAGCGTCGCCGGACAGGGAACTATTCAGTACTTC.

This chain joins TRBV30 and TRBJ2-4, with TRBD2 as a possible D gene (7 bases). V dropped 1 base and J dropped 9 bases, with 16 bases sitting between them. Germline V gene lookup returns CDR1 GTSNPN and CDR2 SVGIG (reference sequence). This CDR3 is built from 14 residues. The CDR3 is CAWSAQGGGSIQYF. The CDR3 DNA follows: TGTGCCTGGAGTGCTCAGGGAGGGGGGAGCATTCAGTACTTC.

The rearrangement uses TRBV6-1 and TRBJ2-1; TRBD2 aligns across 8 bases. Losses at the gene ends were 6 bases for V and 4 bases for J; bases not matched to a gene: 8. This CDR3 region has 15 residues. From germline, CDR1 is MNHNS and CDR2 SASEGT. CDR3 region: CASRTDRGGYNEQFF. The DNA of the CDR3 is TGTGCCAGCAGAACGGATCGGGGGGGTTACAATGAGCAGTTCTTC.

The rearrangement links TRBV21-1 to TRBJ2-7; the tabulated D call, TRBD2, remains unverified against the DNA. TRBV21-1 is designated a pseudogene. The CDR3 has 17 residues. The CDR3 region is CASSTNTSGTDTYEQYF. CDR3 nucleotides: TGTGCCAGCAGCACTAACACCTCCGGGACTGACACCTACGAGCAGTACTTC.

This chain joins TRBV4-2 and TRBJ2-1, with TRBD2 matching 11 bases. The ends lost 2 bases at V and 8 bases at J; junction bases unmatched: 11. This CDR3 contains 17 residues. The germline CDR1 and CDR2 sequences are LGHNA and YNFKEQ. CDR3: CASSQSYSLAGVHEQFF. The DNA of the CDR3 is TGTGCCAGCAGCCAAAGCTACTCACTAGCGGGAGTCCATGAGCAGTTCTTC.

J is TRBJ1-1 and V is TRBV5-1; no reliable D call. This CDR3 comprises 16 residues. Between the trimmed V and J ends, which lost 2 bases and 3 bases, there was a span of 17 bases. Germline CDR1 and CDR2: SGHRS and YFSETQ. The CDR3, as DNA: TGCGCCAGCAGCTTTTCGGGTGACGGACGGGACACTGAAGCTTTCTTT. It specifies CASSFSGDGRDTEAFF.

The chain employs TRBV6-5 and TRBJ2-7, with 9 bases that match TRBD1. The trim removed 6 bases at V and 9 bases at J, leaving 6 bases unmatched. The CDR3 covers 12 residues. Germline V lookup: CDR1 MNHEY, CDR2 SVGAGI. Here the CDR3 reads CASSRTGDGQYF. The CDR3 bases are TGTGCCAGCAGCAGGACAGGGGATGGGCAGTACTTC.

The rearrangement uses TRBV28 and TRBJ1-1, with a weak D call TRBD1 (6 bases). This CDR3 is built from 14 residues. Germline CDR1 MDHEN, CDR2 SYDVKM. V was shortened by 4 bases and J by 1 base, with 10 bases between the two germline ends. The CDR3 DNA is TGTGCCAGCAGTTCTAACAGGGAGAACACTGAAGCTTTCTTT. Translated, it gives CASSSNRENTEAFF.

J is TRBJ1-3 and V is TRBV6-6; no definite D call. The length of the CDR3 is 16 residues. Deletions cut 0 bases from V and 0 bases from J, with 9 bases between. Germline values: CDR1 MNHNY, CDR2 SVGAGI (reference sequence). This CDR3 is CASSYSRHSSGNTIYF. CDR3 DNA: TGTGCCAGCAGTTACTCGAGACACAGCTCTGGAAACACCATATATTTT.

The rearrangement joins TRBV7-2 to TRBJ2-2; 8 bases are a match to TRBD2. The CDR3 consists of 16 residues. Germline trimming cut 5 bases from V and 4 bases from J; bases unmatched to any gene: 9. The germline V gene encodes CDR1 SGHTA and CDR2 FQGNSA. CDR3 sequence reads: CASSRTGTRATGELFF. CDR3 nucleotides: TGTGCCAGCAGCCGGACCGGGACTAGAGCCACCGGGGAGCTGTTTTTT.

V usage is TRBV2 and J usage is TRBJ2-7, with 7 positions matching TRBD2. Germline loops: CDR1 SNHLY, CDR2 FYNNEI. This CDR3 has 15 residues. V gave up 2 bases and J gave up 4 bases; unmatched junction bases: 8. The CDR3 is CASSEWAGERYEQYF. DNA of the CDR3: TGTGCCAGCAGTGAATGGGCGGGAGAACGTTACGAGCAGTACTTC.

CDR3 residues: CASSPFGGTTGLNEQYF. CDR3 nucleotides: TGTGCCAGCAGCCCGTTTGGGGGGACAACCGGGCTAAACGAGCAGTACTTC. The chain combines TRBV5-4 with TRBJ2-7; D may be TRBD1 or TRBD2 (6 bases each). The CDR3 spans 17 residues. Looked up from germline, CDR1 is SGHNT and CDR2 is YYREEE (reference sequence). Between the trimmed V and J ends, which lost 4 bases and 5 bases, there was a span of 25 bases.

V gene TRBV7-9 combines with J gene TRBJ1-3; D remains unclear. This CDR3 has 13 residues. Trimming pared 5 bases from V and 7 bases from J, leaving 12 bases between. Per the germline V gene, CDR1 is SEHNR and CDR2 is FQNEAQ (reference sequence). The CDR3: CASSPNLDNTIYF. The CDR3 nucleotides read TGTGCCAGCAGCCCCAACCTCGATAACACCATATATTTT.

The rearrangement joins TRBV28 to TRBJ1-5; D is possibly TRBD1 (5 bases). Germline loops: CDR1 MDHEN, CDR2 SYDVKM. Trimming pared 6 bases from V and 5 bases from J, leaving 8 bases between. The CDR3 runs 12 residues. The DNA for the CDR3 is TGTGCCAGCAGCAAGGGGTATCAGCCCCAGCATTTT. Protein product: CASSKGYQPQHF.

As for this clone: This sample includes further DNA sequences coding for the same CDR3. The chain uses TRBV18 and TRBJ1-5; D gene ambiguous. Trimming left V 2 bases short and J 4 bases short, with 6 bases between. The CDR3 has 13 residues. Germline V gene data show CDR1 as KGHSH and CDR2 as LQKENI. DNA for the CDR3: TGTGCCAGCTCACCAGATCGTAATCAGCCCCAGCATTTT. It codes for CASSPDRNQPQHF. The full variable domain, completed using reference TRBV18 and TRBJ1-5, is NAGVMQNPRHLVRRRGQEARLRCSPMKGHSHVYWYRQLPEEGLKFMVYLQKENIIDESGMPKERFSAEFPKEGPSILRIQQVVRGDSAAYFCASSPDRNQPQHFGDGTRLSIL.

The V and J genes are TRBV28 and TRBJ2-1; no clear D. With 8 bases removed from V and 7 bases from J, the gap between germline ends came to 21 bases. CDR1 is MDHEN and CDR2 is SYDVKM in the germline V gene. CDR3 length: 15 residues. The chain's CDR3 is CASGYSFSDSNEQFF. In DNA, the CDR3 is TGTGCCAGCGGGTACAGCTTTAGTGATTCAAATGAGCAGTTCTTC.

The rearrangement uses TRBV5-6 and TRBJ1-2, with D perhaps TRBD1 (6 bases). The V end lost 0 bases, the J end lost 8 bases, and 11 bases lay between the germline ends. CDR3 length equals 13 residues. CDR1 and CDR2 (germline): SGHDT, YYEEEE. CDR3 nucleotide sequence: TGTGCCAGCAGCTTGGACAGGGCCGTAGGCTACACCTTC. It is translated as CASSLDRAVGYTF.